These T cell receptor beta chains were read from a single sample in a study of blood T cell repertoires in COVID-19. Assay: immunoSEQ multiplex PCR; the TCRdb copy retains only in-frame clones and omits some. The data show around 170,000 clones, roughly 87% seen once. Sample: peripheral blood. These receptors came from a woman between 35 and 50 years old with acute or convalescent COVID-19. CDR3s include the opening cysteine and the closing phenylalanine or tryptophan. D genes are given only for firm matches. Clone sizes are given selectively: once, few, many, or a class where the clone is expanded.

d_call	v_call	j_call	clone_size	cdr3_aa	cdr3_nt
NA	TRBV5-5	TRBJ2-7	NA	CASSLGGSLPTYEQYF	TGTGCCAGCAGCTTGGGAGGCTCCCTCCCCACCTACGAGCAGTACTTC
NA	TRBV7-2	TRBJ2-7	NA	CASSLDGAAYEQYF	TGTGCCAGCAGCTTAGATGGAGCGGCCTACGAGCAGTACTTC
TRBD1	TRBV29-1	TRBJ2-7	few	CSGYRGDEQYF	TGCAGCGGGTACAGGGGCGACGAGCAGTACTTC
NA	TRBV21-1	TRBJ1-1	NA	CASSNLGEEGDTEAFF	TGTGCCAGCAGCAATCTAGGTGAGGAGGGAGACACTGAAGCTTTCTTT
NA	TRBV6-5	TRBJ1-6	NA	CASSYSRNNSPLHF	TGTGCCAGCAGTTACTCGAGGAATAATTCACCCCTCCACTTT
NA	TRBV5-4	TRBJ2-1	NA	CASSLGGALYNEQFF	TGTGCCAGCAGCTTGGGTGGAGCCCTATACAATGAGCAGTTCTTC
TRBD1	TRBV2	TRBJ2-5	once	CATRDRDETQYF	TGTGCCACCCGGGACAGGGATGAGACCCAGTACTTC
TRBD2	TRBV30	TRBJ2-1	NA	CAWSVLAGGPKFF	TGTGCCTGGAGTGTACTAGCGGGAGGGCCGAAGTTCTTC
TRBD1	TRBV19	TRBJ2-2	NA	CASSRQGIDTGELFF	TGTGCCAGTAGTCGACAGGGAATCGACACCGGGGAGCTGTTTTTT
TRBD1	TRBV3-1/TRBV3-2	TRBJ2-7	NA	CASSQGGVEQYF	TGTGCCAGCAGTCAAGGGGGCGTCGAGCAGTACTTC
TRBD1	TRBV24-1	TRBJ2-1	NA	CATSDRTGVEQFF	TGTGCCACCAGTGATCGGACAGGGGTTGAGCAGTTCTTC
NA	TRBV11-2	TRBJ2-7	NA	CASSLSAAGSYEQYF	TGTGCCAGCAGCTTGAGTGCAGCAGGGTCCTACGAGCAGTACTTC
NA	TRBV7-7	TRBJ2-2	NA	CASSFSERTGELFF	TGTGCCAGCAGCTTCTCTGAGCGCACCGGGGAGCTGTTTTTT
TRBD2	TRBV5-1	TRBJ2-5	NA	CASSLSGGPETQYF	TGCGCCAGCAGCTTAAGCGGGGGCCCGGAGACCCAGTACTTC
NA	TRBV28	TRBJ1-5	once	CASSSPGNQPQHF	TGTGCCAGCAGCAGCCCGGGAAATCAGCCCCAGCATTTT
NA	TRBV5-1	TRBJ2-7	NA	CASSLGRGFNYEQYF	TGCGCCAGCAGCTTGGGCCGGGGGTTCAACTACGAGCAGTACTTC